This section outlines one T cell receptor (beta chain) sequence together with its context. Antigen unknown. TCRdb processed the 5' RACE reads anew with MiXCR; each CDR3 protein has one entry. Among about 700,000 distinct CDR3 sequences, 15% to 20% were seen once, and the ten largest hold around 19%. The sample originates from a study of CD8 T cells in ankylosing spondylitis. Overall study results and limits: Apparently characteristic of ankylosing spondylitis blood was a TCR beta motif (eight highly homologous variants).

This CDR3 region has 15 residues. CDR1 LNHNV and CDR2 YYDKDF come from the germline V gene (reference sequence). V was shortened by 3 bases and J by 0 bases, with 12 bases between the two germline ends. This receptor was obtained from a male donor with ankylosing spondylitis. The rearrangement links TRBV15 to TRBJ2-7, with D uncertain. Sequences were obtained from blood, either unsorted or a sorted T cell fraction (not recorded which). CDR3 DNA: TGTGCCACCAGCAGCCCCCGAGACCTCTCCTACGAGCAGTACTTC. The encoded protein is CATSSPRDLSYEQYF.